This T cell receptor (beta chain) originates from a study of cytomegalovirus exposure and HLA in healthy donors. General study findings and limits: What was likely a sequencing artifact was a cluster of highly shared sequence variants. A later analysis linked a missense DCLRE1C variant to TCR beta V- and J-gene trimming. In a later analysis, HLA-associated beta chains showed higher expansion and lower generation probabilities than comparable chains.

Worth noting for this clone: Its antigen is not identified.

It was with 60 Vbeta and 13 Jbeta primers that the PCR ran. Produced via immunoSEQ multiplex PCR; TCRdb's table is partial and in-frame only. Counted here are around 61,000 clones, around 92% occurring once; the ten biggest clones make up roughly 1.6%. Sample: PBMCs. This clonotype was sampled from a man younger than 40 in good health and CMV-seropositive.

CDR3 sequence (DNA): TGTGCCAGCAGCCCTGCTGGGGGCGGGGGCTATGGCTACACCTTC. This translates into CASSPAGGGGYGYTF. The chain combines TRBV7-9 with TRBJ1-2; tentative D call: TRBD1 (6 bases). The CDR3 length is 15 residues. Looked up from germline, CDR1 is SEHNR and CDR2 is FQNEAQ (reference sequence). V lost 5 bases, J lost 4 bases, and 17 bases lay in between.